A selection of T cell receptor beta chains follows, all from one sample in a study of cytomegalovirus exposure and HLA in healthy donors. Assay: immunoSEQ multiplex PCR; the TCRdb copy retains only in-frame clones and omits some. The repertoire holds around 54,000 clones, approximately 81% seen once, with approximately 2.8% in the top ten. Sequencing input: PBMCs. Receptors were obtained from a woman aged 18-29 years in good health and CMV-seronegative. Each CDR3 is given with its conserved first and last residue. Fields, in order: CDR3 protein, CDR3 DNA, V gene, clone size, D gene, J gene. A D gene is named only where the DNA matches it firmly. Size tells how often a clone was seen (once, few, many) or the class of an expanded clone, and some rows leave it out.

CDR3 protein: CASSLQQAYGYTF
CDR3 DNA: TGTGCCAGCAGCTTACAACAGGCCTATGGCTACACCTTC
V gene: TRBV7-2
clone size: NA
D gene: NA
J gene: TRBJ1-2

CDR3 protein: CASSYSTGGRNIQYF
CDR3 DNA: TGTGCCAGCAGTTACTCTACAGGGGGCCGAAACATTCAGTACTTC
V gene: TRBV28
clone size: NA
D gene: TRBD1
J gene: TRBJ2-4

CDR3 protein: CASSDTGQGDTGELFF
CDR3 DNA: TGTGCCAGCAGTGATACGGGACAGGGGGACACCGGGGAGCTGTTTTTT
V gene: TRBV6-4
clone size: NA
D gene: TRBD1
J gene: TRBJ2-2

CDR3 protein: CASSLDRFGQGSYNEQFF
CDR3 DNA: TGTGCCAGCAGCTTAGATCGGTTCGGACAGGGAAGTTACAATGAGCAGTTCTTC
V gene: TRBV11-2
clone size: few
D gene: TRBD1
J gene: TRBJ2-1

CDR3 protein: CASSGAETGEKLFF
CDR3 DNA: TGTGCCAGCAGTGGGGCGGAGACGGGAGAAAAACTGTTTTTT
V gene: TRBV2
clone size: NA
D gene: NA
J gene: TRBJ1-4

CDR3 protein: CASSLGQVNQPQHF
CDR3 DNA: TGTGCCAGCAGCCTGGGACAGGTCAATCAGCCCCAGCATTTT
V gene: TRBV7-9
clone size: NA
D gene: TRBD1
J gene: TRBJ1-5

CDR3 protein: CASSLQIVPYEQYF
CDR3 DNA: TGTGCCAGCAGTTTGCAGATCGTCCCCTACGAGCAGTACTTC
V gene: TRBV28
clone size: NA
D gene: NA
J gene: TRBJ2-7

CDR3 protein: CASTSGFYNSPLHF
CDR3 DNA: TGCGCCAGCACTTCAGGATTCTATAATTCACCCCTCCACTTT
V gene: TRBV10-2
clone size: NA
D gene: NA
J gene: TRBJ1-6

CDR3 protein: CASSLPPGREETQYF
CDR3 DNA: TGCGCCAGCAGCTTGCCCCCAGGGAGGGAAGAGACCCAGTACTTC
V gene: TRBV5-1
clone size: once
D gene: TRBD2
J gene: TRBJ2-5

CDR3 protein: CASSFSGLNYGYTF
CDR3 DNA: TGTGCCAGCAGTTTCTCAGGACTTAACTATGGCTACACCTTC
V gene: TRBV28
clone size: NA
D gene: NA
J gene: TRBJ1-2

CDR3 protein: CASSEQVGRGIGTQYF
CDR3 DNA: TGTGCCAGCAGTGAACAGGTTGGCAGGGGGATTGGTACGCAGTATTTT
V gene: TRBV6-1
clone size: NA
D gene: TRBD1
J gene: TRBJ2-3

CDR3 protein: CASSISGLFYGYTF
CDR3 DNA: TGTGCCAGCAGTATAAGTGGACTGTTCTATGGCTACACCTTC
V gene: TRBV25-1
clone size: few
D gene: NA
J gene: TRBJ1-2

CDR3 protein: CASSVAGETQYF
CDR3 DNA: TGTGCCAGCAGCGTAGCAGGCGAGACCCAGTACTTC
V gene: TRBV9
clone size: NA
D gene: NA
J gene: TRBJ2-5

CDR3 protein: CSVGAGGSSYEQYF
CDR3 DNA: TGCAGCGTTGGGGCGGGAGGAAGCAGCTACGAGCAGTACTTC
V gene: TRBV29-1
clone size: once
D gene: TRBD2
J gene: TRBJ2-7

CDR3 protein: CASSLAQDSGYGYTF
CDR3 DNA: TGTGCCAGCAGCTTGGCACAGGATTCAGGCTATGGCTACACCTTC
V gene: TRBV5-8
clone size: NA
D gene: NA
J gene: TRBJ1-2

CDR3 protein: CASSYLVSVSTDTQYF
CDR3 DNA: TGTGCCAGCAGTTACCTCGTTAGCGTAAGCACAGATACGCAGTATTTT
V gene: TRBV6-6
clone size: NA
D gene: NA
J gene: TRBJ2-3

CDR3 protein: CASSLTSGALPYNEQFF
CDR3 DNA: TGTGCCAGCAGCCTGACTAGCGGAGCACTCCCCTACAATGAGCAGTTCTTC
V gene: TRBV11-2
clone size: NA
D gene: TRBD2
J gene: TRBJ2-1

CDR3 protein: CASSFHPGGGGVEETQYF
CDR3 DNA: TGTGCCAGCAGCTTTCACCCCGGTGGGGGAGGGGTCGAAGAGACCCAGTACTTC
V gene: TRBV9
clone size: NA
D gene: TRBD2
J gene: TRBJ2-5

CDR3 protein: CASSHPAGGVGGYTF
CDR3 DNA: TGTGCCAGCAGCCATCCCGCAGGGGGCGTGGGAGGCTACACCTTC
V gene: TRBV7-9
clone size: NA
D gene: TRBD1
J gene: TRBJ1-2

CDR3 protein: CASSYSGAGNTIYF
CDR3 DNA: TGTGCCAGCAGTTACTCAGGGGCTGGAAACACCATATATTTT
V gene: TRBV6-5
clone size: once
D gene: NA
J gene: TRBJ1-3

CDR3 protein: CAWHRASGYTF
CDR3 DNA: TGTGCCTGGCACAGGGCTAGTGGCTACACCTTC
V gene: TRBV30
clone size: NA
D gene: NA
J gene: TRBJ1-2

CDR3 protein: CASSSGGQLNYGYTF
CDR3 DNA: TGTGCCAGCAGCTCTGGGGGACAGCTCAACTATGGCTACACCTTC
V gene: TRBV5-4
clone size: NA
D gene: TRBD1
J gene: TRBJ1-2

CDR3 protein: CASSPPGGRDEQFF
CDR3 DNA: TGTGCCAGCAGCCCCCCCGGGGGTCGGGATGAGCAGTTCTTC
V gene: TRBV11-2
clone size: NA
D gene: NA
J gene: TRBJ2-1

CDR3 protein: CASSLLGGSYNEQFF
CDR3 DNA: TGTGCCAGCAGTTTATTAGGCGGCTCCTACAATGAGCAGTTCTTC
V gene: TRBV28
clone size: NA
D gene: NA
J gene: TRBJ2-1

CDR3 protein: CASSPLPQGVGETQYF
CDR3 DNA: TGTGCCAGCTCACCACTCCCTCAGGGGGTCGGGGAGACCCAGTACTTC
V gene: TRBV18
clone size: NA
D gene: TRBD1
J gene: TRBJ2-5

CDR3 protein: CSVLPWAGGPSDTQYF
CDR3 DNA: TGCAGCGTCCTACCGTGGGCGGGAGGGCCCTCAGATACGCAGTATTTT
V gene: TRBV29-1
clone size: NA
D gene: TRBD2
J gene: TRBJ2-3

CDR3 protein: CASSDGIGANGLTF
CDR3 DNA: TGTGCCAGCAGTGACGGGATTGGGGCCAACGGCCTGACTTTC
V gene: TRBV6-4
clone size: few
D gene: NA
J gene: TRBJ2-6

CDR3 protein: CASSQEGTDTQYF
CDR3 DNA: TGTGCCAGCAGTCAAGAGGGCACAGATACGCAGTATTTT
V gene: TRBV27
clone size: NA
D gene: NA
J gene: TRBJ2-3

CDR3 protein: CASSEGAGGLFEQYF
CDR3 DNA: TGTGCCAGCAGTGAAGGGGCGGGGGGCCTTTTCGAGCAGTACTTC
V gene: TRBV2
clone size: NA
D gene: TRBD2
J gene: TRBJ2-7

CDR3 protein: CASSRSGSSYEQYF
CDR3 DNA: TGTGCCAGCAGTAGGAGCGGGAGCTCCTACGAGCAGTACTTC
V gene: TRBV27
clone size: few
D gene: TRBD2
J gene: TRBJ2-7

CDR3 protein: CASSGDSASNQPQHF
CDR3 DNA: TGTGCCAGCAGCGGCGACAGCGCTAGCAATCAGCCCCAGCATTTT
V gene: TRBV2
clone size: NA
D gene: NA
J gene: TRBJ1-5

CDR3 protein: CASSPPGQGTPLGANVLTF
CDR3 DNA: TGTGCCAGCTCACCGCCTGGACAGGGTACTCCCCTCGGGGCCAACGTCCTGACTTTC
V gene: TRBV18
clone size: once
D gene: TRBD1
J gene: TRBJ2-6

CDR3 protein: CAISESLSESYEQYF
CDR3 DNA: TGTGCCATCAGTGAGTCCTTGTCAGAATCCTACGAGCAGTACTTC
V gene: TRBV10-3
clone size: NA
D gene: NA
J gene: TRBJ2-7

CDR3 protein: CASSLAIAGTEAFF
CDR3 DNA: TGTGCCAGCAGCTTAGCGATCGCGGGGACTGAAGCTTTCTTT
V gene: TRBV7-9
clone size: NA
D gene: NA
J gene: TRBJ1-1

CDR3 protein: CASRRQGGNTIYF
CDR3 DNA: TGTGCCAGCAGGCGACAGGGGGGAAACACCATATATTTT
V gene: TRBV5-4
clone size: NA
D gene: TRBD1
J gene: TRBJ1-3

CDR3 protein: CASSQDNGRNTEAFF
CDR3 DNA: TGTGCCAGCAGCCAAGATAACGGTAGGAACACTGAAGCTTTCTTT
V gene: TRBV14
clone size: few
D gene: NA
J gene: TRBJ1-1

CDR3 protein: CASSFGLVRTNTF
CDR3 DNA: TGTGCCAGCAGTTTCGGCCTGGTTAGGACAAACACCTTC
V gene: TRBV28
clone size: NA
D gene: NA
J gene: TRBJ1-2

CDR3 protein: CSVDIGGMNTEAFF
CDR3 DNA: TGCAGCGTTGACATAGGGGGAATGAACACTGAAGCTTTCTTT
V gene: TRBV29-1
clone size: once
D gene: NA
J gene: TRBJ1-1

CDR3 protein: CASSGGQSNTEAFF
CDR3 DNA: TGTGCCAGCAGCGGAGGACAGTCGAACACTGAAGCTTTCTTT
V gene: TRBV9
clone size: once
D gene: NA
J gene: TRBJ1-1

CDR3 protein: CASSRTGIGAFF
CDR3 DNA: TGTGCCAGCTCACGGACAGGGATTGGAGCTTTCTTT
V gene: TRBV2
clone size: NA
D gene: TRBD1
J gene: TRBJ1-1

CDR3 protein: CASSSQGGEQFF
CDR3 DNA: TGTGCCAGCAGTTCACAGGGCGGTGAGCAGTTCTTC
V gene: TRBV27
clone size: NA
D gene: NA
J gene: TRBJ2-1

CDR3 protein: CASGDRPPLGLGYTF
CDR3 DNA: TGCGCCAGCGGGGACAGGCCCCCCCTTGGTCTTGGCTACACCTTC
V gene: TRBV5-1
clone size: few
D gene: TRBD1
J gene: TRBJ1-2

CDR3 protein: CASSPWTGDSGNTIYF
CDR3 DNA: TGTGCCAGCAGTCCGTGGACAGGAGACTCTGGAAACACCATATATTTT
V gene: TRBV28
clone size: NA
D gene: TRBD1
J gene: TRBJ1-3

CDR3 protein: CASSLDRGREKLFF
CDR3 DNA: TGCGCCAGCAGTCTCGACAGGGGGCGTGAAAAACTGTTTTTT
V gene: TRBV5-1
clone size: NA
D gene: TRBD1
J gene: TRBJ1-4

CDR3 protein: CASSLAGAATDTQYF
CDR3 DNA: TGTGCCAGCAGCTTAGCCGGAGCTGCCACAGATACGCAGTATTTT
V gene: TRBV11-2
clone size: NA
D gene: NA
J gene: TRBJ2-3

CDR3 protein: CASSPSGRPYNEQFF
CDR3 DNA: TGTGCCAGCAGTCCTAGCGGGAGGCCATACAATGAGCAGTTCTTC
V gene: TRBV6-5
clone size: NA
D gene: TRBD2
J gene: TRBJ2-1

CDR3 protein: CAWSPRTGMNTEAFF
CDR3 DNA: TGTGCCTGGAGTCCCCGGACAGGGATGAACACTGAAGCTTTCTTT
V gene: TRBV30
clone size: NA
D gene: TRBD1
J gene: TRBJ1-1

CDR3 protein: CASSQAAGRASDEQYF
CDR3 DNA: TGCGCCAGCAGCCAAGCAGCCGGGAGGGCCTCAGACGAGCAGTACTTC
V gene: TRBV4-1
clone size: NA
D gene: TRBD2
J gene: TRBJ2-7

CDR3 protein: CASSLLGTGGEKLFF
CDR3 DNA: TGTGCCAGCAGTTTATTGGGGACAGGGGGAGAAAAACTGTTTTTT
V gene: TRBV28
clone size: NA
D gene: TRBD1
J gene: TRBJ1-4

CDR3 protein: CASSSTEGAYEQYF
CDR3 DNA: TGTGCCAGCAGCTCGACGGAGGGGGCGTACGAGCAGTACTTC
V gene: TRBV5-5
clone size: NA
D gene: NA
J gene: TRBJ2-7

CDR3 protein: CASKSGQYTGELFF
CDR3 DNA: TGTGCCAGCAAATCGGGACAATACACCGGGGAGCTGTTTTTT
V gene: TRBV27
clone size: NA
D gene: NA
J gene: TRBJ2-2

CDR3 protein: CASRGTWTNTGELFF
CDR3 DNA: TGTGCCAGTCGGGGGACGTGGACGAACACCGGGGAGCTGTTTTTT
V gene: TRBV19
clone size: NA
D gene: NA
J gene: TRBJ2-2

CDR3 protein: CASSQTAGGYTF
CDR3 DNA: TGTGCCAGCAGCCAAACTGCAGGAGGCTACACCTTC
V gene: TRBV7-9
clone size: NA
D gene: NA
J gene: TRBJ1-2

CDR3 protein: CASSLRRDGNGYTF
CDR3 DNA: TGTGCCAGCAGTTTGCGGAGGGACGGGAATGGCTACACCTTC
V gene: TRBV27
clone size: NA
D gene: NA
J gene: TRBJ1-2

CDR3 protein: CASSPAPGHYGYTF
CDR3 DNA: TGTGCCAGCAGCCCCGCGCCAGGGCACTATGGCTACACCTTC
V gene: TRBV28
clone size: NA
D gene: NA
J gene: TRBJ1-2

CDR3 protein: CASSGGLAVTQQFF
CDR3 DNA: TGCGCCAGCAGCGGGGGACTAGCGGTGACTCAGCAGTTCTTC
V gene: TRBV5-1
clone size: NA
D gene: TRBD2
J gene: TRBJ2-1

CDR3 protein: CASSLGTLIYNEQFF
CDR3 DNA: TGTGCCAGCAGTCTTGGGACACTGATTTACAATGAGCAGTTCTTC
V gene: TRBV28
clone size: NA
D gene: NA
J gene: TRBJ2-1

CDR3 protein: CASSGTGQAGELFF
CDR3 DNA: TGTGCCAGCAGTGGGACAGGCCAAGCCGGGGAGCTGTTTTTT
V gene: TRBV27
clone size: NA
D gene: TRBD1
J gene: TRBJ2-2